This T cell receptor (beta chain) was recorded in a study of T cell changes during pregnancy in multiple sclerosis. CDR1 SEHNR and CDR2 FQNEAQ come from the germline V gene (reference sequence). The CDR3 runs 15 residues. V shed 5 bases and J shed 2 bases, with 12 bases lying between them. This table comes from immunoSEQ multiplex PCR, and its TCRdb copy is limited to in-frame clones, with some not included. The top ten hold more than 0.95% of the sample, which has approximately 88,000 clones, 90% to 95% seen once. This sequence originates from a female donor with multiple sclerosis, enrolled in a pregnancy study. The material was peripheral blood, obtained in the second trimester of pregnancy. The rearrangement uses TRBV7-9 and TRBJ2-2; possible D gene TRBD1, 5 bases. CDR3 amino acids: CASSPKGANTGELFF. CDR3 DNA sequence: TGTGCCAGCAGCCCGAAAGGGGCTAACACCGGGGAGCTGTTTTTT.